The next 10 T cell receptor beta chains were all read from a single sample in a study of shared clonotypes between healthy human individuals. The naive CD8 subset, CD45RO-negative cells positively selected for CCR7, excluded terminally differentiated effector memory CD45RA+ cells. The table came from immunoSEQ multiplex PCR; TCRdb's copy has only in-frame clones and leaves some out. The data show more than 2 million clones, approximately 94% seen once. The sample taken for sequencing was naive CD8+ T cells sorted from blood. These receptors originate from a man aged 18 to 30 in good health.

The chain joins TRBV29-1 to TRBJ2-1, with D perhaps TRBD2 (6 bases). Looked up from germline, CDR1 is SQVTM and CDR2 is ANQGSEA. The CDR3 length is 13 residues. With 7 bases removed from V and 7 bases from J, the gap between germline ends came to 17 bases. The CDR3 DNA follows: TGCAGCGGAACGGGACTCCTCGAAAATGAGCAGTTCTTC. Translating gives CSGTGLLENEQFF.

The chain employs TRBV6-1 and TRBJ1-2, with D perhaps matching TRBD1 (6 bases). CDR1 and CDR2 from the germline V gene are MNHNS and SASEGT. This CDR3 is built from 14 residues. Between the trimmed V and J ends, which lost 6 bases and 3 bases, there was a span of 14 bases. The CDR3 DNA follows: TGTGCCAGCAGCCCCAGGGGCCCTTACTATGGCTACACCTTC. This encodes CASSPRGPYYGYTF.

This clone was seen once. This chain joins TRBV7-9 and TRBJ2-7; TRBD1 is a possible D gene (6 bases). The CDR3 runs to 14 residues. Trimming cost V 5 bases and J 3 bases, with 14 bases left between them. Germline loops: CDR1 SEHNR, CDR2 FQNEAQ (reference sequence). The DNA of the CDR3 is TGTGCCAGCAGCGACAAGGACAGATTCTACGAGCAGTACTTC. The encoded protein is CASSDKDRFYEQYF.

CDR3 nucleotide sequence: TGTGCCAGCAGCTTGGGGGGCCTTCAAGAGCAGTACTTC. Translating gives CASSLGGLQEQYF. The chain employs TRBV5-6 and TRBJ2-7; TRBD1 is a possible D gene (5 bases). In germline, CDR1 is SGHDT, CDR2 YYEEEE. The CDR3 covers 13 residues. V was clipped by 0 bases and J by 7 bases, with 11 bases between them.

As for this clone: This specimen includes other DNA sequences encoding the same CDR3. The rearrangement links TRBV13 to TRBJ1-5; D ambiguous. This CDR3 is 13 amino acids long. Germline-derived CDR1 and CDR2 are PRHDT and FYEKMQ (reference sequence). The V end was cut by 0 bases, the J end by 3 bases, with 3 bases between. In DNA, the CDR3 is TGTGCCAGCAGCTTAGGATCCAATCAGCCCCAGCATTTT. Its translation: CASSLGSNQPQHF.

The rearrangement joins TRBV7-9 to TRBJ2-5; 7 nucleotides agree with TRBD2. V lost 1 base to trimming and J lost 0 bases; unmatched junction nucleotides: 5. CDR1 and CDR2 from the germline V gene are SEHNR and FQNEAQ (reference sequence). The CDR3 loop spans 16 amino acids. This CDR3 reads CASSLEPAGYQETQYF. The CDR3 nucleotides are TGTGCCAGCAGCTTAGAGCCAGCGGGGTACCAAGAGACCCAGTACTTC. Full variable domain (missing parts from reference TRBV7-9 and TRBJ2-5): DTGVSQNPRHKITKRGQNVTFRCDPISEHNRLYWYRQTLGQGPEFLTYFQNEAQLEKSRLLSDRFSAERPKGSFSTLEIQRTEQGDSAMYLCASSLEPAGYQETQYFGPGTRLLVL.

The chain joins TRBV30 to TRBJ2-6; 9 nucleotides line up with TRBD1. Per the germline V gene, CDR1 is GTSNPN and CDR2 is SVGIG (reference sequence). J lost 3 bases, V lost 7 bases, and 4 bases had no gene match. This CDR3 is 14 amino acids long. The CDR3 spells CAFGQGYGANVLTF. CDR3 coding DNA: TGTGCCTTCGGACAGGGGTATGGGGCCAACGTCCTGACTTTC.

This clone has only one observation. This same CDR3 is encoded by further DNA sequences in the sample. This sequence joins TRBV28 and TRBJ2-1; no definite D call. Germline V CDR1 and CDR2: MDHEN, SYDVKM. The CDR3 has 12 amino acids. Trimming removed 6 bases from V and 3 bases from J, with 6 bases in between. The CDR3 sequence: CASSSLYNEQFF. The CDR3 bases are TGTGCCAGCAGCTCCCTCTACAATGAGCAGTTCTTC.

This chain links TRBV7-2 with TRBJ2-2; TRBD1 aligns across 8 bases. V shed 5 bases and J 1 base; nucleotides not matched to a gene: 3. The CDR3 totals 15 residues. CDR1 SGHTA and CDR2 FQGNSA come from the germline V gene. The CDR3 protein is CASSPDRGNTGELFF. The CDR3 bases are TGTGCCAGCAGCCCCGACAGGGGGAACACCGGGGAGCTGTTTTTT.

The chain couples TRBV11-2 to TRBJ2-7; no firm D call. The CDR3 runs 15 residues. V dropped 2 bases and J dropped 1 base, with 12 bases sitting between them. From germline, CDR1 is SGHAT and CDR2 FQNNGV. The CDR3 sequence is CASSLIRGWSYEQYF. The CDR3 DNA sequence: TGTGCCAGCAGCTTAATCCGAGGATGGTCCTACGAGCAGTACTTC.